These 31 T cell receptor beta chains were sequenced from one sample in a study of T-cell memory formation after mild COVID-19. TCRdb re-derived calls from the 5' RACE reads in MiXCR, one entry per CDR3 protein. The table lists around 140,000 distinct CDR3 sequences, roughly 24% of them singletons. Source material: PBMCs or a T cell subset sorted from them (not recorded which). These TCRs come from an adult woman who had mild COVID-19 (a few samples of this study predate the infection). Cell type and time point are not known.

This rearrangement joins TRBV24-1 to TRBJ2-2; weak D call: TRBD1 (6 bases). CDR3 length: 14 residues. Germline V gives CDR1 KGHDR, CDR2 SFDVKD. V lost 12 bases and J 3 bases, leaving 16 bases between the germline ends. CDR3 region: CAASTGWDTGELFF. Here the CDR3 DNA reads TGTGCCGCATCAACAGGGTGGGACACCGGGGAGCTGTTTTTT.

This sequence joins TRBV7-9 and TRBJ1-5, with 7 bases matching TRBD1. Losses at the gene ends were 1 base for V and 2 bases for J; bases not matched to a gene: 2. Germline V gene sequence: CDR1 SEHNR, CDR2 FQNEAQ (reference sequence). CDR3 size: 15 residues. For the CDR3, the DNA is TGTGCCAGCAGCTTAGGGGACAGCCGCAATCAGCCCCAGCATTTT. It codes for CASSLGDSRNQPQHF.

This clonotype was recorded at least ten times. The rearrangement links TRBV12-3 or TRBV12-4 to TRBJ2-1, with TRBD2 identical over 8 bases. The CDR3 extends over 15 amino acids. V lost 2 bases to trimming and J lost 3 bases; unmatched junction nucleotides: 3. The CDR3 nucleotides are TGTGCCAGCAGTTTAAGAGCGGGAGTCTACAATGAGCAGTTCTTC. Encoded protein: CASSLRAGVYNEQFF.

In its sample, this clonotype was seen a few times. The CDR3, as DNA: TGTGCCAGCAGCCAAGATCGGGTATATGAGCAGTTCTTC. Amino acids: CASSQDRVYEQFF. This chain uses TRBV4-2 with TRBJ2-1; no clear D. Germline lookup yields CDR1 LGHNA and CDR2 YNFKEQ. V lost 0 bases, J lost 8 bases, and 8 bases lay in between. This CDR3 spans 13 amino acids.

The chain couples TRBV7-9 to TRBJ2-7; TRBD2 is a possible D gene (6 bases). The V end lost 8 bases, the J end lost 0 bases, and 11 bases lay between the germline ends. This CDR3 contains 13 residues. The V gene's germline CDR1 is SEHNR and CDR2 FQNEAQ (reference sequence). CDR3 coding DNA: TGTGCCAGCCGGGACTGGAGCTCCTACGAGCAGTACTTC. Amino acids: CASRDWSSYEQYF.

This clonotype was detected a few times. The chain couples TRBV24-1 to TRBJ1-2; no firm D call. Trimming cost V 5 bases and J 6 bases, with 6 bases left between them. The germline CDR1 and CDR2 sequences are KGHDR and SFDVKD. This CDR3 region has 11 residues. Here the CDR3 reads CATSAPNGYTF. CDR3 in DNA: TGTGCCACCAGTGCCCCCAATGGCTACACCTTC.

This clonotype was detected many times. V and J are TRBV12-3 or TRBV12-4 and TRBJ2-7, with D possibly being TRBD1 (6 bases). The CDR3 totals 12 residues. V was shortened by 4 bases and J by 6 bases, with 10 bases between the two germline ends. The CDR3 region has the DNA TGTGCCAGCAGTTCAACAGGGTGCGAGCAGTACTTC. Translated: CASSSTGCEQYF.

V is TRBV5-1 and J is TRBJ2-1; D not certain. CDR3 length equals 13 residues. The germline CDR1 and CDR2 sequences are SGHRS and YFSETQ. V gave up 6 bases and J gave up 8 bases, with 15 bases separating them. CDR3 in DNA: TGCGCCAGCACAGACGAAGCAGAGCATGAGCAGTTCTTC. This encodes CASTDEAEHEQFF.

This clonotype was picked up a small number of times. The chain has TRBV7-3 and TRBJ2-7; weak D call: TRBD2 (7 bases). The length of the CDR3 is 14 residues. V was pared by 5 bases and J by 5 bases, with 16 bases between. Germline V gene lookup returns CDR1 SGHTA and CDR2 FQGTGA. The CDR3 region is CASSVWGGWDEQYF. DNA for the CDR3: TGTGCCAGCAGCGTCTGGGGGGGCTGGGACGAGCAGTACTTC.

The genes are TRBV9 and TRBJ1-1, with D unresolved. The germline gives CDR1 SGDLS, CDR2 YYNGEE. V lost 0 bases and J 1 base, leaving 4 bases between the germline ends. This CDR3 comprises 13 residues. The CDR3 sequence is CASSVGSNTEAFF. In DNA form, the CDR3 reads TGTGCCAGCAGCGTAGGTTCGAACACTGAAGCTTTCTTT.

V usage is TRBV6-2 or TRBV6-3 and J usage is TRBJ2-1; D remains ambiguous. The germline V gene has CDR1 MNHEY and CDR2 SVGEGT. The CDR3 contains 17 residues. Trimming removed 0 bases from V and 4 bases from J, with 16 bases in between. CDR3 coding DNA: TGTGCCAGCAGTTACTCCAACCCCCTGGTGCTTTACAATGAGCAGTTCTTC. Translating it yields CASSYSNPLVLYNEQFF.

This clonotype came up many times. V and J are TRBV7-7 and TRBJ2-7, with D maybe TRBD1 (6 bases). CDR1 and CDR2 from the germline V gene are SSHAT and FNYEAQ (reference sequence). This CDR3 has 15 residues. Deletions cut 1 base from V and 4 bases from J, with 14 bases between. CDR3 sequence reads: CASSLGAGAQYEQYF. CDR3 nucleotides: TGTGCCAGCAGCTTAGGAGCAGGGGCACAATACGAGCAGTACTTC.

The V and J genes are TRBV29-1 and TRBJ2-2; 7 bases map to TRBD2. The CDR3 runs 12 residues. Trimming took 4 bases from V and 8 from J; bases not matched to a gene: 4. Germline CDR1 SQVTM, CDR2 ANQGSEA. The CDR3 DNA follows: TGCAGCGTTGGGCCGCGGGAGGGGGAGCTGTTTTTT. Its protein is CSVGPREGELFF.

This chain uses TRBV29-1 with TRBJ1-1; D uncertain. CDR3 length: 14 amino acids. Looked up from germline, CDR1 is SQVTM and CDR2 is ANQGSEA. V lost 3 bases and J lost 3, with 14 bases in between. The CDR3 reads CSVDSGWGDTEAFF. DNA of the CDR3: TGCAGCGTTGACAGTGGTTGGGGAGACACTGAAGCTTTCTTT.

V is TRBV5-1 and J is TRBJ1-6, with a weak D call TRBD1 (6 bases). The V gene lost 0 bases and the J gene lost 8 bases, with 15 bases spanning the gap. Germline loops: CDR1 SGHRS, CDR2 YFSETQ. This CDR3 spans 16 amino acids. The CDR3, as DNA: TGCGCCAGCAGCTTGGCCCTGGACAGCTCTGATTCACCCCTCCACTTT. Translation gives CASSLALDSSDSPLHF.

The gene calls are TRBV7-8 and TRBJ2-1; possibly TRBD2 for D (7 bases). Germline V gene sequence: CDR1 SGHVS, CDR2 FQNEAQ. The CDR3 is 15 residues long. Trimming shortened V by 2 bases and J by 5 bases, and 13 bases separated the two germline ends. The CDR3 region is CASSLMGGQDNEQFF. CDR3 in DNA: TGTGCCAGCAGCTTAATGGGGGGGCAGGACAATGAGCAGTTCTTC.

V and J are TRBV7-2 and TRBJ2-1, with TRBD2 identical over 7 bases. Germline CDR1 SGHTA, CDR2 FQGNSA. This CDR3 has 13 amino acids. The ends lost 2 bases at V and 7 bases at J; junction bases unmatched: 2. The CDR3 nucleotides are TGTGCCAGCAGCTTAAGGCGGGAGAATGAGCAGTTCTTC. Protein sequence: CASSLRRENEQFF.

V is TRBV9 and J is TRBJ1-2; no clear D. V lost 0 bases and J lost 9, with 6 bases in between. This CDR3 is built from 11 residues. The germline V gene encodes CDR1 SGDLS and CDR2 YYNGEE. The CDR3, as DNA: TGTGCCAGCAGCGTAGGGGCGAGCTACACCTTC. Its protein product is CASSVGASYTF.

DNA for the CDR3: TGCAGTCGAATCCGACAGGGAAGGAACACTGAAGCTTTCTTT. It is translated as CSRIRQGRNTEAFF. This chain connects TRBV20-1 to TRBJ1-1; TRBD1 agrees at 7 bases. Looked up from germline, CDR1 is DFQATT and CDR2 is SNEGSKA (reference sequence). J gave up 1 base and V 8 bases, and 10 bases lay outside the gene matches. The CDR3 spans 14 residues.

Here the CDR3 DNA reads TGTGCCACCGGCGGGACTAGCGGGGGGGATACGCAGTATTTT. Its translation: CATGGTSGGDTQYF. This sequence joins TRBV24-1 and TRBJ2-3, with 15 bases that match TRBD2. The trim removed 9 bases at V and 6 bases at J, leaving 3 bases unmatched. Germline CDR1 is KGHDR and CDR2 is SFDVKD. CDR3 size: 14 residues.

The rearrangement uses TRBV24-1 and TRBJ1-6; D is ambiguous. Trimming removed 8 bases at V and 9 bases at J, with 13 bases between. The CDR3 length is 13 residues. Germline V gene sequence: CDR1 KGHDR, CDR2 SFDVKD. CDR3 amino acids: CATNPGLSSPLHF. CDR3 DNA sequence: TGTGCCACCAACCCCGGCCTGAGTTCACCCCTCCACTTT.

This chain uses TRBV27 with TRBJ2-3, with 8 positions matching TRBD2. CDR3 length equals 14 residues. With 3 bases clipped from V and 6 bases from J, the junction kept 5 bases outside the gene matches. Germline loops: CDR1 MNHEY, CDR2 SMNVEV (reference sequence). This CDR3 reads CASSFLRGVDTQYF. The CDR3 nucleotides read TGTGCCAGCAGTTTTTTGCGGGGGGTGGATACGCAGTATTTT.

Only a few counts were recorded for this clonotype. The V gene is TRBV6-5, the J gene TRBJ1-1, with 10 bases fitting TRBD1. Trimming cost V 6 bases and J 4 bases; bases outside gene matches: 2. The CDR3 is made up of 13 amino acids. From germline, CDR1 is MNHEY and CDR2 SVGAGI. The CDR3 DNA sequence: TGTGCCAGCAGGACAGGGGGCATCACTGAAGCTTTCTTT. Translated: CASRTGGITEAFF.

This clonotype turned up a few times. Relative to the germline gene, one junction end is altered; a read error may explain this. This chain links TRBV7-7 with TRBJ2-7; 9 bases fit TRBD2. The CDR3 is 16 amino acids. Germline lookup yields CDR1 SSHAT and CDR2 FNYEAQ (reference sequence). The CDR3 reads CASSLTTAGGYYEQYF. The CDR3 DNA reads as TGTGCTAGCAGCCTAACTACAGCGGGAGGCTACTACGAGCAGTACTTC.

This chain uses TRBV9 with TRBJ2-3; TRBD2 agrees at 10 bases. Germline assignment: CDR1 SGDLS and CDR2 YYNGEE. Trimming removed 2 bases from V and 6 bases from J; junction bases left unmatched: 6. The CDR3 extends over 15 amino acids. The chain's CDR3 is CASSVKREGMDTQYF. CDR3 coding DNA: TGTGCCAGCAGCGTGAAGCGGGAGGGCATGGATACGCAGTATTTT.

There are a few counts of this clonotype. The V call is TRBV5-1, the J call TRBJ2-7; TRBD2 matches at 8 bases. The CDR3 extends over 15 amino acids. Trimming cost V 0 bases and J 3 bases; bases outside gene matches: 5. Germline V gene lookup returns CDR1 SGHRS and CDR2 YFSETQ. The CDR3 region is CASSLEAGASYEQYF. In nucleotides, the CDR3 is TGCGCCAGCAGCTTGGAAGCGGGAGCTAGCTACGAGCAGTACTTC.

J is TRBJ2-7 and V is TRBV12-3 or TRBV12-4; D gene ambiguous. The CDR3 covers 13 residues. Trimming removed 2 bases from V and 5 bases from J, with 10 bases in between. The CDR3 DNA sequence: TGTGCCAGCAGTTTATCTAGTCTCGACGAGCAGTACTTC. The encoded protein is CASSLSSLDEQYF.

The chain links TRBV7-2 to TRBJ1-1; TRBD1 matches at 8 bases. CDR3 length: 16 residues. Trimming at V came to 5 bases and at J to 0 bases, leaving 8 bases not matched to a gene. CDR1 and CDR2 from the germline V gene are SGHTA and FQGNSA. DNA of the CDR3: TGTGCCAGCAGCCCCGACAGGGGTACCATGAACACTGAAGCTTTCTTT. It yields the protein CASSPDRGTMNTEAFF.

This rearrangement joins TRBV9 to TRBJ2-7; D ambiguous. The CDR3 has 16 residues. Trimming removed 1 base from V and 2 bases from J, with 16 bases in between. Germline loops: CDR1 SGDLS, CDR2 YYNGEE. The CDR3 sequence: CASSVLGEAVTYEQYF. In DNA, the CDR3 is TGTGCCAGCAGCGTATTAGGCGAAGCAGTAACCTACGAGCAGTACTTC. Looking up the rest from reference TRBV9 and TRBJ2-7 gives the full variable domain: DSGVTQTPKHLITATGQRVTLRCSPRSGDLSVYWYQQSLDQGLQFLIQYYNGEERAKGNILERFSAQQFPDLHSELNLSSLELGDSALYFCASSVLGEAVTYEQYFGPGTRLTVT.

This chain joins TRBV11-2 and TRBJ2-3; D might be TRBD1 (6 bases). Germline V gene sequence: CDR1 SGHAT, CDR2 FQNNGV. There are 13 residues in the CDR3. V was cut by 6 bases and J by 3 bases, with 10 bases left in between. The CDR3 region is CASSSGQTDTQYF. The CDR3 DNA is TGTGCCAGCAGTTCTGGACAGACAGATACGCAGTATTTT.

In this sample, this clonotype turned up a few times. The chain has TRBV29-1 and TRBJ2-1, with 9 bases matching TRBD2. Germline values: CDR1 SQVTM, CDR2 ANQGSEA. The CDR3 contains 13 residues. V shed 7 bases and J 8 bases; nucleotides not matched to a gene: 9. The CDR3 here is CSAHLAGLDEQFF. DNA of the CDR3: TGCAGCGCGCACCTAGCGGGATTGGATGAGCAGTTCTTC.